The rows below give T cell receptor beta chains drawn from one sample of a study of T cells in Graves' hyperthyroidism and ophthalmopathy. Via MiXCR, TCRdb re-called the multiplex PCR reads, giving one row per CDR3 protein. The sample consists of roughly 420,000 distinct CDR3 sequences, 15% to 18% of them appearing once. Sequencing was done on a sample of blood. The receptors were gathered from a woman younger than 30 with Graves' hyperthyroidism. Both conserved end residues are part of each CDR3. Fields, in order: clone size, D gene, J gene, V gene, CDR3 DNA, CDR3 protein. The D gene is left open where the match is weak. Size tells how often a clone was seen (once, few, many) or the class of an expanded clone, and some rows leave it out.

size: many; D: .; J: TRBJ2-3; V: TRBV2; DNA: TGTGCCAGCAGTTCTGTGGGGCGGTCAGATACGCAGTATTTT; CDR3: CASSSVGRSDTQYF
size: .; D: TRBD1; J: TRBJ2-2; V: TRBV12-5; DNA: TGTGCTAGTGGTTTGGCAGGGGGCGACACCGGGGAGCTGTTTTTT; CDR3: CASGLAGGDTGELFF
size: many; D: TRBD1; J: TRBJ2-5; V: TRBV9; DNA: TGTGCCAGCAGCGCCCGAGGACAGGGCTTGGAGACCCAGTACTTC; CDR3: CASSARGQGLETQYF
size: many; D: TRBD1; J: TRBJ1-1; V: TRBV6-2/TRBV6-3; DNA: TGTGCCGGCAGTTTCACGGGACAGTCGAACACTGAAGCTTTCTTT; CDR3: CAGSFTGQSNTEAFF
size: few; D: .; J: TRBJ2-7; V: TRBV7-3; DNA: TGTGCCAGCAGCTTAACGGACGGGGGCGGAGAGCAGTACTTC; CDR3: CASSLTDGGGEQYF
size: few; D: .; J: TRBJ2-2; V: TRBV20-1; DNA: TGCAGTGCAACCCGAGGCGGGGAGCTGTTTTTT; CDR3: CSATRGGELFF
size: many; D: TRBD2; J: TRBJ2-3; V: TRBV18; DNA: TGTGCCAGCTCACCACCGCTTGCGGGGGGCACAGATACGCAGTATTTT; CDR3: CASSPPLAGGTDTQYF
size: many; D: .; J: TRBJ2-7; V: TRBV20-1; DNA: TGCAGTGCTAGAGTGGGGGCCCACGAGCAGTACTTC; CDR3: CSARVGAHEQYF
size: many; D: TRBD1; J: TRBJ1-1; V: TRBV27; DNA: TGTGCCAGCAGACTCAACAGGGGTGCTGAAGCTTTCTTT; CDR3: CASRLNRGAEAFF
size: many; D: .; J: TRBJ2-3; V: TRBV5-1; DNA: TGCGCCAGCAGCTTAGGGCAGACTAGCACAGATACGCAGTATTTT; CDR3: CASSLGQTSTDTQYF
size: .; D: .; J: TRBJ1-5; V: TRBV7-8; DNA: TGTGCCAGCAGCTTAGGGACGGGGGCAAACAATCAGCCCCAGCATTTT; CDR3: CASSLGTGANNQPQHF
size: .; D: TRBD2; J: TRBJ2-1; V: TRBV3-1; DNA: TGTGCCAGCAGCCAACCAGACTTAGCGGGAGGGGGCTACAATGAGCAGTTCTTC; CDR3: CASSQPDLAGGGYNEQFF
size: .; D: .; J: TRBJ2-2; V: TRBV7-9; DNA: TGTGCCAGCAGCCTCGGGCAGTCAGGGAACACCGGGGAGCTGTTTTTT; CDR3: CASSLGQSGNTGELFF
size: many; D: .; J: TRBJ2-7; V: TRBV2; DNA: TGTGCCAGCAGTGAAGCGGGGGGCGGGAACCTCGGTTACGAGCAGTACTTC; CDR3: CASSEAGGGNLGYEQYF
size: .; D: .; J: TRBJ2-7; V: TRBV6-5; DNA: TGTGCCAGCAGTTACTCGTCCACAGGGTGGGGGGAGCAGTACTTC; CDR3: CASSYSSTGWGEQYF
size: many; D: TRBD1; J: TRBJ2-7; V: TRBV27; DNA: TGTGCCAGCAGTTTAGGTGGACAGGGGTCCGAGCAGTACTTC; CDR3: CASSLGGQGSEQYF
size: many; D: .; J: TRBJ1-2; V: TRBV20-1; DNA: TGCAGTGCTAGAAATTATCACTATGGCTACACCTTC; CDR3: CSARNYHYGYTF
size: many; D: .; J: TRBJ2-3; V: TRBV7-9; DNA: TGTGCCACAGACACTCACCGGGCAGATACGCAGTATTTT; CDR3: CATDTHRADTQYF
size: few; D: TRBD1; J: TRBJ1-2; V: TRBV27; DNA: TGTGCCAGCAGGAGCGGGACAGGGGGCTTTGGCTACACCTTC; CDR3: CASRSGTGGFGYTF
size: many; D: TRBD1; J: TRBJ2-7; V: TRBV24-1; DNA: TGTGCCACCAGCCAGGGGGTCGCAGGGGACTCCTACGAGCAGTACTTC; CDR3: CATSQGVAGDSYEQYF
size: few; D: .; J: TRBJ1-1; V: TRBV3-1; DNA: TGTGCCAGCAGCCAAGGGACAAGGATGAACACTGAAGCTTTCTTT; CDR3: CASSQGTRMNTEAFF
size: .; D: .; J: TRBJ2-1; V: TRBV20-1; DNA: TGCAGTGCTAGAGACCTACTACTAGCCCAGGTTTACAATGAGCAGTTCTTC; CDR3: CSARDLLLAQVYNEQFF
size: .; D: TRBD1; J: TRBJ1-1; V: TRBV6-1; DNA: TGTGCCAGCAGTGAAGCCCTTACAGGGGTGGGCACTGAAGCTTTCTTT; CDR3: CASSEALTGVGTEAFF
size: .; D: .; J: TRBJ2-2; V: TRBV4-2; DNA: TGTGCCAGCAGCCAAGATGTTTTCGGCGGGGTGAACACCGGGGAGCTGTTTTTT; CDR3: CASSQDVFGGVNTGELFF
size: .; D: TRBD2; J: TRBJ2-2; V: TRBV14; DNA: TGTGCCAGCAGCCAAAGGCGACTAGCGGGGAACACCGGGGAGCTGTTTTTT; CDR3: CASSQRRLAGNTGELFF
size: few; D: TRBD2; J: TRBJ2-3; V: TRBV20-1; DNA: TGCAGTGCTAGAGATTCTAGCGGGGCCACAGATACGCAGTATTTT; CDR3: CSARDSSGATDTQYF
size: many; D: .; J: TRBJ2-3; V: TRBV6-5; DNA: TGTGCCAGCAGTTACTCACAGGGAGGCACAGATACGCAGTATTTT; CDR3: CASSYSQGGTDTQYF
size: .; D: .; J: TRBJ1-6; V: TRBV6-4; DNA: TGTGCCAGCAGCCCCCGGGGAACCGATTCACCCCTCCACTTT; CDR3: CASSPRGTDSPLHF
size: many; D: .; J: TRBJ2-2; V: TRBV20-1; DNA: TGCAGTGCTAGCGGGTCTCAAATAGGCACCGGGGAGCTGTTTTTT; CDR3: CSASGSQIGTGELFF
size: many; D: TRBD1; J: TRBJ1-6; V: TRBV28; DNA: TGTGCCAGCAGACCCGGGGGGACAGGGGTTTCACCCCTCCACTTT; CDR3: CASRPGGTGVSPLHF
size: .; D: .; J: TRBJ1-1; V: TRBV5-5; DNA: TGTGCCAGCAGCTTACAGATGACAGCCAACACTGAAGCTTTCTTT; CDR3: CASSLQMTANTEAFF
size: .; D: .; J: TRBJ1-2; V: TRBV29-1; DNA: TGCAGCGTTGCCGCCTCCTATGGCTACACCTTC; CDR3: CSVAASYGYTF
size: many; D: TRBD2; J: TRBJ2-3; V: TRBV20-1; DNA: TGCAGTACGAGCGGGAGTGGGGTCACAGATACGCAGTATTTT; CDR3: CSTSGSGVTDTQYF
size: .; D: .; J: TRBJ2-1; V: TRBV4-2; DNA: TGTGCCAGCAGCCAAGGCGATGAACCGGGATTGTTGGGTGGCAATGAGCAGTTCTTC; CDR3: CASSQGDEPGLLGGNEQFF
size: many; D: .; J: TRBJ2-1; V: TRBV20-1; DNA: TGCAGTGCCAGCGGAGTGAAAAGTAATGAGCAGTTCTTC; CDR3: CSASGVKSNEQFF
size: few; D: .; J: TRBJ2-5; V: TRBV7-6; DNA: TGTGCCAGCAGCTCCCCCCGGGGCCTCGGGGGCGGAGAGACCCAGTACTTC; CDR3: CASSSPRGLGGGETQYF
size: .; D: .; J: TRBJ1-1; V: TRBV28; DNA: TGTGCCAGCAGACAGGTGGACACTGAAGCTTTCTTT; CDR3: CASRQVDTEAFF
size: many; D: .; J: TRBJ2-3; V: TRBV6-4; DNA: TGTGCCAGCAGTGACTCGGGTAGCTCAGATACGCAGTATTTT; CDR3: CASSDSGSSDTQYF
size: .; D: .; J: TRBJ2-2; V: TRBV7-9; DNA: TGTGCCAGCAGCTTACAAGGGATGACCGGGGAGCTGTTTTTT; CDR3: CASSLQGMTGELFF
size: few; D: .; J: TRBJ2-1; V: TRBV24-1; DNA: TGTGCCACCAGTGATAAGTACAAGGGCGGCTACAATGAGCAGTTCTTC; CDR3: CATSDKYKGGYNEQFF
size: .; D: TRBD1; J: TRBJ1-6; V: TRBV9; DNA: TGTGCCAGCAGCAACCGGGACAGGGGCAAACCCCTCCACTTT; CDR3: CASSNRDRGKPLHF